These 32 T cell receptor beta chains came from one sample sequenced in a study of T cells after yellow fever vaccination. TCRdb ran MiXCR on the 5' RACE reads and lists one entry per CDR3 protein. Of 250,000 or so distinct CDR3 sequences listed, approximately 3.8% are singletons. The starting material was PBMCs, obtained 15 days after the yellow fever booster vaccination. The receptor set was obtained from a man aged 18 to 29 who received the YFV17D yellow fever vaccine.

This clonotype showed up many times. The chain couples TRBV12-3 or TRBV12-4 to TRBJ1-5; maybe TRBD1 (6 bases). There are 15 residues in the CDR3. V was clipped by 5 bases and J by 5 bases, with 16 bases between them. As DNA, the CDR3 is TGTGCCAGCAGTCCCGGACAGACAAACCATCAGCCCCAGCATTTT. Encoded protein: CASSPGQTNHQPQHF.

This clonotype has ten or more counts. The genes are TRBV5-1 and TRBJ1-1, with 7 bases identical to TRBD1. The CDR3 contains 14 residues. With 4 bases clipped from V and 5 bases from J, the junction kept 8 bases outside the gene matches. The germline V gene encodes CDR1 SGHRS and CDR2 YFSETQ. DNA for the CDR3: TGCGCCAGCAGCACGGACAGGTTTGAGACTGAAGCTTTCTTT. Translating gives CASSTDRFETEAFF.

This clonotype has at least ten counts. The chain combines TRBV14 with TRBJ2-7; D may match TRBD1 or TRBD2 (6 bases each). V lost 2 bases, J lost 3 bases, and 11 bases lay in between. The CDR3 runs to 14 residues. Germline loops: CDR1 SGHDN, CDR2 FVKESK. This CDR3 reads CASSQLGGGYEQYV. The CDR3 nucleotides are TGTGCCAGCAGCCAACTAGGGGGAGGCTACGAGCAGTACGTC.

This clonotype has ten or more counts. V gene TRBV7-6 combines with J gene TRBJ2-7; D remains unclear. This CDR3 is built from 15 residues. V lost 5 bases and J 5 bases, leaving 19 bases between the germline ends. Germline V gives CDR1 SGHVS, CDR2 FNYEAQ. CDR3 sequence reads: CASSPGPSAPHEQYF. The CDR3, as DNA: TGTGCCAGCAGCCCTGGGCCCTCGGCCCCCCACGAGCAGTACTTC. Using reference TRBV7-6 and TRBJ2-7 for the parts outside the CDR3, the full variable domain is GAGVSQSPRYKVTKRGQDVALRCDPISGHVSLYWYRQALGQGPEFLTYFNYEAQQDKSGLPNDRFSAERPEGSISTLTIQRTEQRDSAMYRCASSPGPSAPHEQYFGPGTRLTVT.

This clonotype was observed at least ten times. The rearrangement links TRBV4-3 to TRBJ2-5; the D gene is possibly TRBD2 (6 bases). The CDR3 spans 18 residues. Trimming cost V 0 bases and J 2 bases, with 19 bases left between them. Germline V lookup: CDR1 LGHNA, CDR2 YSLEER. DNA for the CDR3: TGCGCCAGCAGCCAAGATCTAAGTGTGGGGGGTTGGCAAGAGACCCAGTACTTC. Amino acids: CASSQDLSVGGWQETQYF.

This clonotype showed up many times. The chain combines TRBV20-1 with TRBJ2-3; a weak D match, TRBD2 (7 bases). V was pared by 5 bases and J by 3 bases, with 15 bases between. The CDR3 runs to 14 residues. Germline values: CDR1 DFQATT, CDR2 SNEGSKA (reference sequence). CDR3 residues: CSAAFAGATDTQYF. CDR3 in DNA: TGCAGTGCTGCCTTCGCGGGGGCAACAGATACGCAGTATTTT.

The sample holds many counts of this clonotype. The rearrangement joins TRBV4-2 to TRBJ2-3, with TRBD2 as a possible D gene (6 bases). Looked up from germline, CDR1 is LGHNA and CDR2 is YNFKEQ. Trimming shortened V by 4 bases and J by 1 base, and 21 bases separated the two germline ends. This CDR3 contains 18 residues. The CDR3 region has the DNA TGTGCCAGCAGCCGGCTTGATAGGAGGGTCGCGGGCACAGATACGCAGTATTTT. It translates to CASSRLDRRVAGTDTQYF.

The chain employs TRBV12-3 or TRBV12-4 and TRBJ2-3; 16 bases are shared with TRBD2. The CDR3 runs to 13 residues. Losses at the gene ends were 6 bases for V and 14 bases for J; bases not matched to a gene: 5. The DNA of the CDR3 is TGTGCCAGCAGGGGGACTAGCGGGGGGGCGGGGTATTTT. Translated: CASRGTSGGAGYF.

This clonotype was seen repeatedly, ten times or more. The rearrangement links TRBV7-2 to TRBJ1-2, with unresolved D. The CDR3 totals 15 residues. Germline values: CDR1 SGHTA, CDR2 FQGNSA. Trimming removed 5 bases at V and 3 bases at J, with 16 bases between. The CDR3, as DNA: TGTGCCAGCAGCCCAACCCTCGAGGGAGACTATGGCTACACCTTC. It is translated as CASSPTLEGDYGYTF.

This clonotype was seen many times. This chain uses TRBV28 with TRBJ2-5; no reliable D call. The germline CDR1 and CDR2 sequences are MDHEN and SYDVKM. The CDR3 is 14 amino acids. V shed 1 base and J shed 5 bases, with 11 bases lying between them. CDR3 sequence reads: CASSLLRQSETQYF. As DNA, the CDR3 is TGTGCCAGCAGTTTATTGAGGCAGAGCGAGACCCAGTACTTC.

This clonotype has a handful of counts. This chain joins TRBV6-6 and TRBJ1-1, with D possibly being TRBD1 (5 bases). The germline V gene has CDR1 MNHNY and CDR2 SVGAGI (reference sequence). V was pared by 4 bases and J by 0 bases, with 15 bases between. The CDR3 covers 16 residues. This chain's CDR3 is CASSSSGNNMNTEAFF. The CDR3 DNA follows: TGTGCCAGCAGTTCTTCAGGGAATAACATGAACACTGAAGCTTTCTTT.

This clonotype has a count of ten or more. The chain uses TRBV12-3 or TRBV12-4 and TRBJ2-5; perhaps D is TRBD1 or TRBD2 (5 bases each). The CDR3 consists of 13 residues. V was pared by 7 bases and J by 4 bases, with 13 bases between. Here the CDR3 DNA reads TGTGCCAGCACCCCCAGGGACCCAGAGACCCAGTACTTC. It specifies CASTPRDPETQYF.

This clonotype was seen at least ten times. The chain links TRBV7-2 to TRBJ2-4, with 12 bases fitting TRBD2. This CDR3 spans 14 amino acids. J lost 7 bases, V lost 5 bases, and 3 bases had no gene match. Looked up from germline, CDR1 is SGHTA and CDR2 is FQGNSA. CDR3 in amino acids: CASSRLAGGNIQYF. CDR3 DNA sequence: TGTGCCAGCAGCCGTCTAGCGGGGGGGAACATTCAGTACTTC. Full variable domain (rest looked up from reference TRBV7-2 and TRBJ2-4): GAGVSQSPSNKVTEKGKDVELRCDPISGHTALYWYRQSLGQGLEFLIYFQGNSAPDKSGLPSDRFSAERTGGSVSTLTIQRTQQEDSAVYLCASSRLAGGNIQYFGAGTRLSVL.

This clonotype occurred many times. The V gene is TRBV20-1, the J gene TRBJ2-1; D might be TRBD1 (6 bases). V was shortened by 3 bases and J by 4 bases, with 19 bases between the two germline ends. CDR3 length: 16 residues. Germline assignment: CDR1 DFQATT and CDR2 SNEGSKA (reference sequence). The CDR3 DNA reads TGCAGTGCTAGCCTGAATGGGGGCGTACTATACAATGAGCAGTTCTTC. Its translation: CSASLNGGVLYNEQFF.

The sample holds a few counts of this clonotype. The J gene is TRBJ2-1, the V gene TRBV7-9, with D uncertain. CDR1 and CDR2 from the germline V gene are SEHNR and FQNEAQ (reference sequence). CDR3 length: 14 residues. The V end was cut by 11 bases, the J end by 4 bases, with 18 bases between. The CDR3 DNA is TGTGCCGGAACGCCCGGGCTCGGTTACAATGAGCAGTTCTTC. Translated: CAGTPGLGYNEQFF.

This clonotype was detected ten times or more. The chain has TRBV6-2 or TRBV6-3 and TRBJ2-5, with D perhaps assigned TRBD1 or TRBD2 (5 bases each). In germline, CDR1 is MNHEY, CDR2 SVGEGT. The CDR3 spans 15 residues. V lost 6 bases, J lost 5 bases, and 19 bases lay in between. The CDR3 DNA sequence: TGTGCCAGCAGCAAGAGGGATTTCTGGGGGGAGACCCAGTACTTC. This codes for CASSKRDFWGETQYF.

At least ten counts were recorded for this clonotype. The V and J genes are TRBV12-3 or TRBV12-4 and TRBJ2-1; the D call may be TRBD1 or TRBD2 (5 bases each). The CDR3 is 15 amino acids. Trimming took off 6 bases at V and 7 bases at J, with 19 bases between the two ends. The CDR3: CASSFGGSGGNEQFF. In DNA, the CDR3 is TGTGCCAGCAGCTTTGGGGGATCTGGTGGGAATGAGCAGTTCTTC.

This clonotype was counted ten times or more. The chain recombines TRBV6-1 with TRBJ2-4, with TRBD1 as a possible D gene (5 bases). There are 17 residues in the CDR3. Germline V gives CDR1 MNHNS, CDR2 SASEGT. Trimming shortened V by 1 base and J by 3 bases, and 16 bases separated the two germline ends. In DNA form, the CDR3 reads TGTGCCAGCAGTGAAGTCAGGGCCCAAAGATTCAAAAACATTCAGTACTTC. Residues: CASSEVRAQRFKNIQYF.

Notes on this clonotype: A much larger clone lies a single base off, so this may be a read error. The rearrangement links TRBV24-1 to TRBJ2-3; TRBD2 matches at 8 bases. V trimming: 10 bases; J trimming: 10 bases; junction bases outside the gene matches: 21. The CDR3 is made up of 16 amino acids. Germline V gene lookup returns CDR1 KGHDR and CDR2 SFDVKD. The CDR3 region is CATTDSSGGIRSPQYF. CDR3 in DNA: TGTGCCACTACGGACAGTTCGGGGGGGATACGCTCACCGCAGTATTTT.

This clonotype has only a few counts. CDR3 DNA sequence: TGTGCCAGCACCACCGACAGAACTAATGAAAAACTGTTTTTT. It specifies CASTTDRTNEKLFF. The V gene is TRBV12-3 or TRBV12-4, the J gene TRBJ1-4; possibly TRBD1 for D (5 bases). The CDR3 totals 14 residues. Trimming pared 7 bases from V and 1 base from J, leaving 10 bases between.

This clonotype was found many times. J is TRBJ2-1 and V is TRBV7-9; D might be TRBD2 (6 bases). CDR3 size: 14 residues. The germline V and J ends were trimmed by 11 bases and 4 bases, with 18 bases remaining between them. CDR1 and CDR2 from the germline V gene are SEHNR and FQNEAQ (reference sequence). DNA for the CDR3: TGTGCCTGCGGTCCTAGCGCCTATTACAATGAGCAGTTCTTC. Translation: CACGPSAYYNEQFF.

This clonotype was counted once. A much more abundant neighbour one base away suggests this may be a read error. The chain couples TRBV6-2 or TRBV6-3 to TRBJ2-1; unclear D gene. Trimming cost V 0 bases and J 12 bases, with 15 bases left between them. Germline-derived CDR1 and CDR2 are MNHEY and SVGEGT. The CDR3 contains 14 residues. The CDR3 sequence: CASSYSPTIGVQFF. The CDR3, as DNA: TGTGCCAGCAGTTACTCGCCCACGATTGGTGTGCAGTTCTTC.

This clonotype was detected many times. The rearrangement links TRBV30 to TRBJ2-7; 7 bases are a match to TRBD1. The CDR3 contains 13 residues. Trimming removed 3 bases from V and 3 bases from J; junction bases left unmatched: 5. In germline, CDR1 is GTSNPN, CDR2 SVGIG (reference sequence). CDR3 loop: CAWSPSGGYEQYF. The CDR3 nucleotides read TGTGCCTGGAGCCCGTCAGGGGGCTACGAGCAGTACTTC.

In its sample, this clonotype was seen many times. V and J are TRBV7-8 and TRBJ1-1, with D unresolved. The V and J ends lost 2 bases and 2 bases respectively, with 6 bases between them. Germline V lookup: CDR1 SGHVS, CDR2 FQNEAQ. The CDR3 contains 13 residues. CDR3 DNA: TGTGCCAGCAGCTTATCGGATAACACTGAAGCTTTCTTT. This sequence encodes CASSLSDNTEAFF.

The sample holds a few counts of this clonotype. The V gene is TRBV7-2, the J gene TRBJ2-1, with a tentative D call TRBD1 (5 bases). The germline V gene has CDR1 SGHTA and CDR2 FQGNSA. V lost 5 bases and J lost 9, with 14 bases in between. This CDR3 region has 13 residues. Written as DNA, the CDR3 is TGTGCCAGCAGCCTACAGGAATGGGGTGAGCAGTTCTTC. It specifies CASSLQEWGEQFF.

This clonotype was picked up many times. The chain has TRBV6-5 and TRBJ1-5; 7 bases are shared with TRBD1. The CDR3 covers 14 residues. After removal of 5 bases from V and 8 bases from J, the junction contained 9 bases not matched to a gene. The germline CDR1 and CDR2 sequences are MNHEY and SVGAGI. The CDR3 DNA sequence: TGTGCCAGCAGTGAACAGGGGACGCAGGAGCCCCAGCATTTT. This sequence encodes CASSEQGTQEPQHF.

This clonotype was picked up many times. This chain links TRBV27 with TRBJ2-3; D may match TRBD1 or TRBD2 (5 bases each). CDR3 length: 17 amino acids. Trimming stripped 2 bases from V and 0 bases from J, with 15 bases between. CDR1 and CDR2 from the germline V gene are MNHEY and SMNVEV (reference sequence). DNA for the CDR3: TGTGCCAGCAGTTTAGGGGGAGTTGGCCCTAGCACAGATACGCAGTATTTT. Its translation is CASSLGGVGPSTDTQYF.

The sample holds a few counts of this clonotype. This sequence joins TRBV12-3 or TRBV12-4 and TRBJ2-6; a weak D match, TRBD2 (5 bases). There are 16 residues in the CDR3. Trimming took off 0 bases at V and 3 bases at J, with 9 bases between the two ends. CDR3 sequence: CASSLAGAGGANVLTF. The CDR3 nucleotides are TGTGCCAGCAGTTTAGCGGGAGCTGGTGGGGCCAACGTCCTGACTTTC.

This clonotype came up many times. The chain combines TRBV20-1 with TRBJ1-1; possible D gene TRBD1, 6 bases. This CDR3 is 13 amino acids long. Germline V gives CDR1 DFQATT, CDR2 SNEGSKA (reference sequence). Trimming left V 3 bases short and J 0 bases short, with 8 bases between. CDR3 DNA sequence: TGCAGTGCTAGGGGACATTTGAACACTGAAGCTTTCTTT. Protein: CSARGHLNTEAFF.

This clonotype was observed many times. The gene calls are TRBV7-2 and TRBJ1-1, with a tentative D call TRBD1 (6 bases). Germline CDR1 is SGHTA and CDR2 is FQGNSA. The CDR3 is 15 residues long. Trimming removed 1 base at V and 1 base at J, with 10 bases between. CDR3 sequence (DNA): TGTGCCAGCAGCTTAGGACAGGTCTCGAACACTGAAGCTTTCTTT. Translating it yields CASSLGQVSNTEAFF.

This clonotype appeared many times. This sequence joins TRBV4-2 and TRBJ2-2; D possibly corresponds to TRBD2 (5 bases). V lost 0 bases and J 5 bases, leaving 16 bases between the germline ends. Germline V gene lookup returns CDR1 LGHNA and CDR2 YNFKEQ. The CDR3 runs to 17 residues. The DNA of the CDR3 is TGTGCCAGCAGCCAAGAAGACATCGGGATGGTTACCGGGGAGCTGTTTTTT. Translating it yields CASSQEDIGMVTGELFF.

This clonotype has ten or more counts. The chain employs TRBV3-1 and TRBJ2-7; a weak D match, TRBD1 (7 bases). Germline CDR1 reads LGHDT; CDR2 reads YNNKEL (reference sequence). Trimming shortened V by 0 bases and J by 9 bases, and 12 bases separated the two germline ends. The CDR3 has 13 residues. The DNA of the CDR3 is TGTGCCAGCAGCCAAGAACAGGGGCGGGGGCAGTACTTC. It specifies CASSQEQGRGQYF.